Below, 20 T cell receptor beta chains from the same sample are listed, as sequenced in a study of beta chain features in type 1 diabetes. Study conclusions and caveats: Moderately but significantly shorter TCRB CDR3s were found in Type 1 diabetes patients in all four CD4+ subsets.

The antigens these receptors bind are not known. What was sequenced were expressed TCRB transcripts, since all of the isolated RNA had been reverse transcribed. Profiling relied on immunoSEQ multiplex PCR, and the TCRdb table lists in-frame clones only, not all of them. The table includes about 160,000 clones, 8% to 9.5% detected once. Sequenced input: central memory CD4+ T cells from blood. Source of these receptors: a woman between 18 and 30 years old with type 1 diabetes.

This chain links TRBV2 with TRBJ2-6; D perhaps matches TRBD1 (6 bases). Trimming pared 4 bases from V and 1 base from J, leaving 8 bases between. CDR1 SNHLY and CDR2 FYNNEI come from the germline V gene. CDR3 length: 15 amino acids. CDR3 residues: CASSAGESGANVLTF. The CDR3 DNA follows: TGTGCCAGCAGTGCAGGGGAGTCTGGGGCCAACGTCCTGACTTTC.

The chain employs TRBV6-5 and TRBJ2-1; D perhaps matches TRBD1 (6 bases). Trimming cost V 6 bases and J 6 bases, with 12 bases left between them. The CDR3 covers 13 residues. Germline V gene lookup returns CDR1 MNHEY and CDR2 SVGAGI. CDR3 sequence reads: CASSLDRSNEQFF. CDR3 nucleotides: TGTGCCAGCAGCCTAGACAGGTCCAATGAGCAGTTCTTC.

The chain employs TRBV14 and TRBJ2-1, with D maybe TRBD1 (6 bases). Germline CDR1 reads SGHDN; CDR2 reads FVKESK. Trimming shortened V by 4 bases and J by 6 bases, and 19 bases separated the two germline ends. The CDR3 is made up of 16 amino acids. This CDR3 is CASSRPKGLGGNEQFF. For the CDR3, the DNA is TGTGCCAGCAGCCGCCCTAAGGGGCTAGGGGGCAATGAGCAGTTCTTC.

This clone came up many times. The rearrangement uses TRBV18 and TRBJ1-1; 7 bases line up with TRBD1. Germline assignment: CDR1 KGHSH and CDR2 LQKENI. J gave up 2 bases and V 3 bases, and 6 bases lay outside the gene matches. The CDR3 is 15 amino acids. The CDR3 DNA reads TGTGCCAGCTCACCCTCGACAGGGAGTAACACTGAAGCTTTCTTT. Translation: CASSPSTGSNTEAFF.

The V call is TRBV7-3, the J call TRBJ2-1; 9 bases are a match to TRBD1. Germline lookup yields CDR1 SGHTA and CDR2 FQGTGA. This CDR3 spans 14 amino acids. V was clipped by 5 bases and J by 9 bases; unmatched bases: 8. The CDR3 reads CASSATTGGTEQFF. CDR3 in DNA: TGTGCCAGCAGCGCAACGACAGGGGGTACTGAGCAGTTCTTC.

The chain uses TRBV4-2 and TRBJ1-5; TRBD1 matches at 7 bases. V shed 4 bases, J shed 4 bases, and the junction held 7 bases outside the gene matches. The germline V gene has CDR1 LGHNA and CDR2 YNFKEQ. The CDR3 has 15 amino acids. CDR3 DNA sequence: TGTGCCAGCAGCCCAAACAGGGGCGGGAATCAGCCCCAGCATTTT. The encoded protein is CASSPNRGGNQPQHF.

The CDR3 spells CASSFSGGSSYNEQFF. The DNA of the CDR3 is TGTGCCAGCAGTTTTAGCGGGGGGAGCTCCTACAATGAGCAGTTCTTC. V gene TRBV13 combines with J gene TRBJ2-1, with 10 bases matching TRBD2. CDR3 length: 16 residues. V lost 6 bases and J lost 0; bases outside the gene matches: 5. Germline-derived CDR1 and CDR2 are PRHDT and FYEKMQ (reference sequence).

CDR3 coding DNA: TGCAGCGTTGAAGGTGGAGGCAGAGCCCAGTACTTC. As protein: CSVEGGGRAQYF. This chain joins TRBV29-1 and TRBJ2-5; possible D gene TRBD2, 5 bases. Germline V lookup: CDR1 SQVTM, CDR2 ANQGSEA. Trimming left V 1 base short and J 9 bases short, with 12 bases between. This CDR3 has 12 residues. The full variable domain, its missing parts supplied by reference TRBV29-1 and TRBJ2-5, is SAVISQKPSRDICQRGTSLTIQCQVDSQVTMMFWYRQQPGQSLTLIATANQGSEATYESGFVIDKFPISRPNLTFSTLTVSNMSPEDSSIYLCSVEGGGRAQYFGPGTRLLVL.

This clone was seen a handful of times. The chain has TRBV14 and TRBJ1-2; D is unresolved. Germline loops: CDR1 SGHDN, CDR2 FVKESK. The CDR3 sequence is 12 residues long. Between the trimmed V and J ends, which lost 3 bases and 6 bases, there was a span of 8 bases. The CDR3 DNA sequence: TGTGCCAGCAGCCAGACGGAGGATGGCTACACCTTC. This encodes CASSQTEDGYTF.

This clone has more than one count but fewer than ten. The genes are TRBV5-1 and TRBJ2-1; D unresolved. Trimming stripped 0 bases from V and 9 bases from J, with 4 bases between. The CDR3 extends over 11 amino acids. In germline, CDR1 is SGHRS, CDR2 YFSETQ. In DNA form, the CDR3 reads TGCGCCAGCAGCTTGGGGCCTGAGCAGTTCTTC. Translating it yields CASSLGPEQFF.

V usage is TRBV28 and J usage is TRBJ2-2; TRBD2 aligns across 10 bases. This CDR3 has 17 amino acids. Germline V gene lookup returns CDR1 MDHEN and CDR2 SYDVKM. V was pared by 5 bases and J by 2 bases, with 8 bases of the junction left unmatched. CDR3 loop: CASSEFTSGANTGELFF. The CDR3 region has the DNA TGTGCCAGCAGTGAATTTACTAGCGGGGCAAACACCGGGGAGCTGTTTTTT.

The chain links TRBV5-1 to TRBJ1-2; D not certain. Trimming left V 3 bases short and J 5 bases short, with 11 bases between. The CDR3 has 13 amino acids. The germline V gene encodes CDR1 SGHRS and CDR2 YFSETQ. Here the CDR3 DNA reads TGCGCCAGCAGCTCCGAGGGTGGGTATGGCTACACCTTC. Its protein is CASSSEGGYGYTF.

This chain connects TRBV7-2 to TRBJ1-3, with 7 bases fitting TRBD1. Trimming removed 7 bases from V and 0 bases from J; junction bases left unmatched: 6. CDR1 SGHTA and CDR2 FQGNSA come from the germline V gene. CDR3 length equals 15 residues. DNA for the CDR3: TGTGCCAGCACCCCAGGGGGGCCCTCTGGAAACACCATATATTTT. Its protein product is CASTPGGPSGNTIYF.

This chain links TRBV27 with TRBJ2-7; TRBD1 matches 9 bases. The CDR3 has 16 residues. The V and J ends lost 5 bases and 3 bases, in that order; junction bases with no gene match: 11. Germline-derived CDR1 and CDR2 are MNHEY and SMNVEV (reference sequence). CDR3 in amino acids: CASSPDRGVGGYEQYF. The CDR3 DNA reads as TGTGCCAGCAGTCCTGACAGGGGGGTTGGAGGCTACGAGCAGTACTTC.

The chain links TRBV5-6 to TRBJ2-7, with 13 positions matching TRBD2. Germline loops: CDR1 SGHDT, CDR2 YYEEEE. The CDR3 runs 17 residues. J was trimmed by 5 bases and V by 4 bases; bases with no gene match: 12. CDR3 in amino acids: CASSRTSGGYGLNEQYF. As DNA, the CDR3 is TGTGCCAGCAGCCGGACTAGCGGGGGATACGGGTTAAACGAGCAGTACTTC. The complete variable domain, with remaining parts taken from reference TRBV5-6 and TRBJ2-7, reads DAGVTQSPTHLIKTRGQQVTLRCSPKSGHDTVSWYQQALGQGPQFIFQYYEEEERQRGNFPDRFSGHQFPNYSSELNVNALLLGDSALYLCASSRTSGGYGLNEQYFGPGTRLTVT.

V gene TRBV7-2 combines with J gene TRBJ1-5; no clear D gene. Germline values: CDR1 SGHTA, CDR2 FQGNSA. V was clipped by 5 bases and J by 2 bases, with 13 bases between them. This CDR3 is built from 15 residues. The DNA for the CDR3 is TGTGCCAGCAGCCCGGGTGGTGTCGGCAATCAGCCCCAGCATTTT. Residues: CASSPGGVGNQPQHF.

The chain joins TRBV5-6 to TRBJ1-2; TRBD1 might be the D (5 bases). Germline V gene sequence: CDR1 SGHDT, CDR2 YYEEEE. The ends were cut back, 1 base at V and 2 bases at J, with 9 bases in the middle. CDR3 length: 14 residues. CDR3 DNA: TGTGCCAGCAGCTTGTGGCAGGGAAACTATGGCTACACCTTC. Protein product: CASSLWQGNYGYTF.

The V and J genes are TRBV7-9 and TRBJ1-4, with 8 nucleotides matching TRBD1. The V gene end was trimmed by 5 bases and the J gene end by 7 bases; junction bases not matched to a gene: 15. The CDR3 covers 17 residues. Germline V gene sequence: CDR1 SEHNR, CDR2 FQNEAQ (reference sequence). For the CDR3, the DNA is TGTGCCAGCAGCATCCAGGGGGCGGTTTCTTTTGGTGAAAAACTGTTTTTT. Encoded protein: CASSIQGAVSFGEKLFF.

In its sample, this clone was seen a few times. The chain links TRBV7-2 to TRBJ2-7; TRBD1 matches at 9 bases. In germline, CDR1 is SGHTA, CDR2 FQGNSA. This CDR3 is 14 amino acids long. Germline trimming cut 7 bases from V and 7 bases from J; bases unmatched to any gene: 11. In nucleotides, the CDR3 is TGTGCCAGCATGTCCGGGACAGGGCTCTGGGAGCAGTACTTC. This sequence encodes CASMSGTGLWEQYF.

There are a few counts of this clone. The chain carries TRBV18 and TRBJ1-1; unclear D gene. There are 14 residues in the CDR3. Germline assignment: CDR1 KGHSH and CDR2 LQKENI. V was cut by 8 bases and J by 1 base, with 14 bases left in between. In DNA, the CDR3 is TGTGCCAGCGCGTTAAGAACAGCGAACACTGAAGCTTTCTTT. Residues: CASALRTANTEAFF.